This T cell receptor beta chain was obtained from a study of T cells in Graves' hyperthyroidism and ophthalmopathy. Study-wide results and caveats: Most clonotypes expanded in the thyroid (above 0.001) were also present in blood.

The investigators amplified TCR beta CDR3 regions from RNA transcripts. HTBI primers drove first-round RT-PCR of the TCR CDR3. From the multiplex PCR reads, TCRdb called clonotypes with MiXCR, one entry per CDR3 protein. Among over 450,000 distinct CDR3 sequences listed, approximately 15% were seen once. Uncontrolled infections, other autoimmune diseases, pregnancy or lactation led to exclusion of patients. Each diagnosis drew on symptoms, thyroxine, TRAb, thyroid ultrasound and orbital computed tomography findings. PBMCs stemmed from approximately 9.1 ml fresh peripheral blood. There are many counts of this clonotype. No antigen is known for it. Input material: blood. The TCR originated in a woman aged 18-35 years with Graves' hyperthyroidism.

CDR3 residues: CASSQLRLAGVETQYF. DNA for the CDR3: TGCGCCAGCAGCCAACTGAGACTAGCGGGAGTCGAGACCCAGTACTTC. This chain joins TRBV5-1 and TRBJ2-5; the match to TRBD2 covers 12 bases. This CDR3 contains 16 residues. The trim removed 4 bases at V and 5 bases at J, leaving 9 bases unmatched. Per germline, CDR1 SGHRS and CDR2 YFSETQ.